The clone carrying this T cell receptor (beta chain) was counted between two and nine times. The data are from a study of human T cells and chemical hapten exposure. Study overall: Largely, small differences in pooled library volume made per-sample TCR yields vary.

Unfractionated whole blood was the source of the extracted total RNA. Germline V gene lookup returns CDR1 SGHTA and CDR2 FQGNSA. V shed 5 bases and J shed 6 bases, with 9 bases lying between them. The CDR3 sequence is 12 residues long. The library tagged each cDNA molecule with unique molecular identifiers. In the study's own analysis: 95,638 TCRs per sample was the median, with a range of 23,224 to 690,600. In TCRdb, the reads were re-called with MiXCR into one record per CDR3 protein. What appears here as the V and J calls and clone size reflects TCRdb's work, not the paper's. The top ten clones hold over 1.1% of a sample with about 120,000 distinct CDR3 sequences, 8.5% to 9% of them seen once.

The chain recombines TRBV7-2 with TRBJ2-3; D is unclear. Sequencing used whole blood. The sequence was collected from a human donor in good health. Some clones in this sample may be carry-over from other donors' samples. The CDR3 sequence: CASSSYGDTQYF. Written as DNA, the CDR3 is TGTGCCAGCAGCAGTTATGGGGATACGCAGTATTTT.